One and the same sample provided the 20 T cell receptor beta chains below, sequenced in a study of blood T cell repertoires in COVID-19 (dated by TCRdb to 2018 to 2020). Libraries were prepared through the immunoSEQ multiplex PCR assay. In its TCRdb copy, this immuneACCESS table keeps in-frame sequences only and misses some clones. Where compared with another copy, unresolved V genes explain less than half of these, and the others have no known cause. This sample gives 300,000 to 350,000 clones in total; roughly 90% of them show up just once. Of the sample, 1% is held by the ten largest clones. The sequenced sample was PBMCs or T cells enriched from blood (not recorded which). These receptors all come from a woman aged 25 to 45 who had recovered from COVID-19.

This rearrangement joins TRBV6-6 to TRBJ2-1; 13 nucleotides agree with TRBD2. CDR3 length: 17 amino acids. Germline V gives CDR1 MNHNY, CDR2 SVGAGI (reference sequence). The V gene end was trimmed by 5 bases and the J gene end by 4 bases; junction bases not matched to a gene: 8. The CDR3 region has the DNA TGTGCCAGCAGTCGCCCGACTAGCGGGGGGCAATACAATGAGCAGTTCTTC. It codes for CASSRPTSGGQYNEQFF.

The CDR3 DNA is TGTGCCTCCGGGGGTCGGCACGACAATCAGCCCCAGCATTTT. This encodes CASGGRHDNQPQHF. V gene TRBV9 combines with J gene TRBJ1-5, with D maybe TRBD1 (5 bases). Per the germline V gene, CDR1 is SGDLS and CDR2 is YYNGEE. The CDR3 runs to 14 residues. V gave up 10 bases and J gave up 3 bases, with 17 bases separating them.

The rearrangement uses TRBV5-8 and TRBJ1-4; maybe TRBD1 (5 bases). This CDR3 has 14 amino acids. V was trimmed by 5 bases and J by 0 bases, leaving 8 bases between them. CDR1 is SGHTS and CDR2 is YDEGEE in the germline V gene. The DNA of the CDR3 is TGTGCCAGCAGATTGACAGCAACTAATGAAAAACTGTTTTTT. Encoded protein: CASRLTATNEKLFF.

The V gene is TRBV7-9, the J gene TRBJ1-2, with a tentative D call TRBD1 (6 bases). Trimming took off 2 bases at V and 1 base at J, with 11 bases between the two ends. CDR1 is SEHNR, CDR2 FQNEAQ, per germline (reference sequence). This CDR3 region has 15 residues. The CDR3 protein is CASSLYSGDNYGYTF. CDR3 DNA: TGTGCCAGCAGCTTATATTCAGGGGATAACTATGGCTACACCTTC.

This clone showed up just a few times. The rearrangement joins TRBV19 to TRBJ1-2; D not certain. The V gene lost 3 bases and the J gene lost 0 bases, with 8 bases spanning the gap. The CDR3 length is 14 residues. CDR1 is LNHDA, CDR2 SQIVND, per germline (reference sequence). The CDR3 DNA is TGTGCCAGTAGTATGCCCCCAGCTAACTATGGCTACACCTTC. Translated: CASSMPPANYGYTF.

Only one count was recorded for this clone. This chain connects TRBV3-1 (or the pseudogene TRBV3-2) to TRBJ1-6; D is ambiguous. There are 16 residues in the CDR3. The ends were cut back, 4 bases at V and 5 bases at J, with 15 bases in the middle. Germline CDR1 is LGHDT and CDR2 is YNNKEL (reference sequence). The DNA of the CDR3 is TGTGCCAGCAGCCCAGCCGGTGCAGGTAATAATTCACCCCTCCACTTT. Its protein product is CASSPAGAGNNSPLHF.

The CDR3 bases are TGTGCCAGCAGCTTGGTCCAGGGACTGAACTATGGCTACACCTTC. This encodes CASSLVQGLNYGYTF. The chain couples TRBV5-6 to TRBJ1-2, with a possible D match to TRBD1 (5 bases). V lost 0 bases, J lost 2 bases, and 11 bases lay in between. This CDR3 has 15 residues. In germline, CDR1 is SGHDT, CDR2 YYEEEE. The complete variable domain, with remaining parts taken from reference TRBV5-6 and TRBJ1-2, reads DAGVTQSPTHLIKTRGQQVTLRCSPKSGHDTVSWYQQALGQGPQFIFQYYEEEERQRGNFPDRFSGHQFPNYSSELNVNALLLGDSALYLCASSLVQGLNYGYTFGSGTRLTVV.

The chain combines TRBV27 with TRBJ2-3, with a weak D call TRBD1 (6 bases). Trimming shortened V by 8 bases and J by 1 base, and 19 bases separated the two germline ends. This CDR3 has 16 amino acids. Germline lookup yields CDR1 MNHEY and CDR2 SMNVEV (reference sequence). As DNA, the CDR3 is TGTGCCAGCCGCCGATTCCGGGACATCCGCACAGATACGCAGTATTTT. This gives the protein CASRRFRDIRTDTQYF.

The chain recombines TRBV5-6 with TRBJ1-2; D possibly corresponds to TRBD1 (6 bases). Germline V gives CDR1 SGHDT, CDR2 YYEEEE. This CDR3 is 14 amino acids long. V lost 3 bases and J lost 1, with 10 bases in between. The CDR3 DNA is TGTGCCAGCAGCTACGGACAGAATAACTATGGCTACACCTTC. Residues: CASSYGQNNYGYTF. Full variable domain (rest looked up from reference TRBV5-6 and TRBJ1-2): DAGVTQSPTHLIKTRGQQVTLRCSPKSGHDTVSWYQQALGQGPQFIFQYYEEEERQRGNFPDRFSGHQFPNYSSELNVNALLLGDSALYLCASSYGQNNYGYTFGSGTRLTVV.

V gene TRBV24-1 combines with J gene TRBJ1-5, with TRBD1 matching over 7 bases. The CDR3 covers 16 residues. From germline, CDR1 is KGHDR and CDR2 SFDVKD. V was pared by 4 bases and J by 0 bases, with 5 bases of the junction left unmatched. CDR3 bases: TGTGCCACCAGTGACCGGACAGGTAGTAGCAATCAGCCCCAGCATTTT. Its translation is CATSDRTGSSNQPQHF.

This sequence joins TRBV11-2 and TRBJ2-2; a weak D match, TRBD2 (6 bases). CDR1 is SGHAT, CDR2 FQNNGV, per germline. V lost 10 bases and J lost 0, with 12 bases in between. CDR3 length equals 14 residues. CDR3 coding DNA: TGTGCCACCCGATCGGGGGCGAACACCGGGGAGCTGTTTTTT. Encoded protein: CATRSGANTGELFF.

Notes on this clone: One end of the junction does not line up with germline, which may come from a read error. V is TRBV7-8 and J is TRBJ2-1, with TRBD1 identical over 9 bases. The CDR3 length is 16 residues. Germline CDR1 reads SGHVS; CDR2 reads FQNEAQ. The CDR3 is CASSIARDRAYNEQFF. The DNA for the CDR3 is TGTGCCAGCAGCATAGCCCGGGACAGGGCGTACAATGAGCAGTTCTTC.

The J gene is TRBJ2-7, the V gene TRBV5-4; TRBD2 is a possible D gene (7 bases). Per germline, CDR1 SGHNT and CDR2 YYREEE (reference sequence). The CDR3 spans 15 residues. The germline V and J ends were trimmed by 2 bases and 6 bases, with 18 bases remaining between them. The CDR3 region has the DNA TGTGCCAGCAGCTTCAGTAAGGGGGGGGCCGGCGAGCAGTACTTC. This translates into CASSFSKGGAGEQYF.

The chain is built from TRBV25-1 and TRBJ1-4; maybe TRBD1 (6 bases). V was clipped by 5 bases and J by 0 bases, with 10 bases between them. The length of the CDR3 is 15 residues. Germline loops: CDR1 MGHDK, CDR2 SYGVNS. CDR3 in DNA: TGTGCCAGCAGTATACAGGGTCCAACTAATGAAAAACTGTTTTTT. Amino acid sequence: CASSIQGPTNEKLFF.

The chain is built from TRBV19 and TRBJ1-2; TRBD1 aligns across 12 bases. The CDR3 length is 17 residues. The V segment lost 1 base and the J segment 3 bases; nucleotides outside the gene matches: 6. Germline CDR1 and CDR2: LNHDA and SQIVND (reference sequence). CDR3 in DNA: TGTGCCAGTAGTATAGTAGGAGGGACAGGGGGCGACTATGGCTACACCTTC. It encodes CASSIVGGTGGDYGYTF. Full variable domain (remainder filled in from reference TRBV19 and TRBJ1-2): DGGITQSPKYLFRKEGQNVTLSCEQNLNHDAMYWYRQDPGQGLRLIYYSQIVNDFQKGDIAEGYSVSREKKESFPLTVTSAQKNPTAFYLCASSIVGGTGGDYGYTFGSGTRLTVV.

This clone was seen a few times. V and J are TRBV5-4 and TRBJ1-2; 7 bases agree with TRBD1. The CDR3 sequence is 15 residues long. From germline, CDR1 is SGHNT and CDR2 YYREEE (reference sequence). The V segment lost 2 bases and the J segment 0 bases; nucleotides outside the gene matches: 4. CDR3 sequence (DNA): TGTGCCAGCAGCTTTGGGGGGACAGCTAACTATGGCTACACCTTC. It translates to CASSFGGTANYGYTF.

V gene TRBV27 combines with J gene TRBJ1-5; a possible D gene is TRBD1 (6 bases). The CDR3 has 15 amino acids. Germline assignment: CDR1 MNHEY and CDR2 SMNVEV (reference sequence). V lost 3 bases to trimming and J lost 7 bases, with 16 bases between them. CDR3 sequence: CASSFRGGGGQPQHF. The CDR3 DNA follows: TGTGCCAGCAGTTTTCGGGGCGGGGGGGGCCAGCCCCAGCATTTT.

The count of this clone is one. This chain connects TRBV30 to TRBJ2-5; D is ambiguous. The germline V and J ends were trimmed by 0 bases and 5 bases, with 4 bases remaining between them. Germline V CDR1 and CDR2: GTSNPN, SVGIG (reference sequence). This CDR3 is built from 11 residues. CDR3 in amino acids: CAWSVRETQYF. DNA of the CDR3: TGTGCCTGGAGTGTACGGGAGACCCAGTACTTC.

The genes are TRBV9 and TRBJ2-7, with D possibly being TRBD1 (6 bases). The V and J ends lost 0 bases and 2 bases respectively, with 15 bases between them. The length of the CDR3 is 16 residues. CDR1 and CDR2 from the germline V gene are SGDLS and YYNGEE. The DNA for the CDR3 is TGTGCCAGCAGCGTAGAGGGACAATCCCCGACCTACGAGCAGTACTTC. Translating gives CASSVEGQSPTYEQYF. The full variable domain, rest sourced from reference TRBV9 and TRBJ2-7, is DSGVTQTPKHLITATGQRVTLRCSPRSGDLSVYWYQQSLDQGLQFLIQYYNGEERAKGNILERFSAQQFPDLHSELNLSSLELGDSALYFCASSVEGQSPTYEQYFGPGTRLTVT.

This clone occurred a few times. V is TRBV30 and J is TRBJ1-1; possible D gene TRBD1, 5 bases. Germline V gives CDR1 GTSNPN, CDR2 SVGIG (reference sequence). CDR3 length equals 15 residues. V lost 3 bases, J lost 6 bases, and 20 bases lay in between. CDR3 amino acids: CAWRGDRAGWAEAFF. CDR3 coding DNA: TGTGCCTGGAGAGGGGATCGGGCAGGGTGGGCTGAAGCTTTCTTT.